Listed below are T cell receptor beta chains from one sample, sequenced in a study of blood T cell repertoires in COVID-19. TCRdb keeps only in-frame clones here, not all; method: immunoSEQ multiplex PCR. The sample carries around 300,000 clones, around 90% recorded once. Input material: peripheral blood. Every receptor here comes from a woman aged 35 to 49 with COVID-19, enrolled during active disease. Both conserved end residues are part of each CDR3. A D gene is named only where the DNA matches it firmly. Clone size is shown for a subset of rows, as once, few, many or a class of expanded clone.

v_gene: TRBV28
d_gene: TRBD1
j_gene: TRBJ1-5
abundance: .
CDR3aa: CASSLDRVGQPQHF
CDR3nt: TGTGCCAGCAGTCTAGACAGGGTAGGCCAGCCCCAGCATTTT

v_gene: TRBV12-3/TRBV12-4
d_gene: TRBD2
j_gene: TRBJ2-1
abundance: .
CDR3aa: CASMTSGGNEQFF
CDR3nt: TGTGCCAGCATGACTAGCGGGGGGAATGAGCAGTTCTTC

v_gene: TRBV28
d_gene: .
j_gene: TRBJ2-2
abundance: .
CDR3aa: CASSLSAPRTGELFF
CDR3nt: TGTGCCAGCAGTCTTAGCGCGCCCCGAACCGGGGAGCTGTTTTTT

v_gene: TRBV27
d_gene: TRBD2
j_gene: TRBJ2-1
abundance: .
CDR3aa: CASSFLETSGNEQFF
CDR3nt: TGTGCCAGCAGTTTTCTTGAGACTAGCGGGAATGAGCAGTTCTTC

v_gene: TRBV28
d_gene: TRBD1
j_gene: TRBJ2-7
abundance: .
CDR3aa: CATKSRGPYEQYF
CDR3nt: TGTGCCACCAAGAGCAGGGGGCCCTACGAGCAGTACTTC

v_gene: TRBV4-1
d_gene: .
j_gene: TRBJ2-3
abundance: .
CDR3aa: CASSQDSLVDFTDTQYF
CDR3nt: TGCGCCAGCAGCCAAGATAGTCTAGTCGACTTCACAGATACGCAGTATTTT

v_gene: TRBV27
d_gene: .
j_gene: TRBJ1-2
abundance: .
CDR3aa: CASSLREMGGYTF
CDR3nt: TGTGCCAGCAGTTTACGGGAAATGGGTGGCTACACCTTC

v_gene: TRBV10-1
d_gene: .
j_gene: TRBJ1-5
abundance: few
CDR3aa: CAGGGGAAYSNQPQHF
CDR3nt: TGCGCCGGGGGGGGAGGGGCAGCCTATAGCAATCAGCCCCAGCATTTT

v_gene: TRBV29-1
d_gene: .
j_gene: TRBJ1-6
abundance: .
CDR3aa: CSVRGEWNSPLHF
CDR3nt: TGCAGCGTTCGCGGGGAATGGAATTCACCCCTCCACTTT

v_gene: TRBV6-1
d_gene: .
j_gene: TRBJ1-4
abundance: .
CDR3aa: CASSEEGDEKLFF
CDR3nt: TGTGCCAGCAGTGAAGAAGGGGATGAAAAACTGTTTTTT

v_gene: TRBV19
d_gene: .
j_gene: TRBJ1-1
abundance: .
CDR3aa: CASLARMNTEAFF
CDR3nt: TGTGCCAGCCTTGCCAGGATGAACACTGAAGCTTTCTTT

v_gene: TRBV11-2
d_gene: .
j_gene: TRBJ1-2
abundance: once
CDR3aa: CASSGLNAPGDGYTF
CDR3nt: TGTGCCAGCAGCGGCCTTAACGCCCCGGGGGACGGCTACACCTTC

v_gene: TRBV18
d_gene: .
j_gene: TRBJ1-5
abundance: .
CDR3aa: CASSQEQQYSNQPQHF
CDR3nt: TGTGCCAGCTCACAAGAACAGCAGTATAGCAATCAGCCCCAGCATTTT

v_gene: TRBV21-1
d_gene: .
j_gene: TRBJ1-1
abundance: .
CDR3aa: CASSRDRAESGGTEAFF
CDR3nt: TGTGCCAGCAGCAGAGACAGGGCCGAATCTGGGGGGACTGAAGCTTTCTTT

v_gene: TRBV27
d_gene: TRBD2
j_gene: TRBJ2-1
abundance: .
CDR3aa: CASSFGLAEQFF
CDR3nt: TGTGCCAGCAGTTTCGGACTAGCTGAGCAGTTCTTC

v_gene: TRBV29-1
d_gene: TRBD1
j_gene: TRBJ1-1
abundance: .
CDR3aa: CSVDRGNTEAFF
CDR3nt: TGCAGCGTCGACAGGGGTAACACTGAAGCTTTCTTT

v_gene: TRBV7-4
d_gene: .
j_gene: TRBJ1-4
abundance: once
CDR3aa: CASSQKQGGDEKLFF
CDR3nt: TGTGCCAGCAGCCAGAAGCAGGGAGGGGATGAAAAACTGTTTTTT

v_gene: TRBV19
d_gene: .
j_gene: TRBJ2-7
abundance: .
CDR3aa: CASSNGAIGSNEQYF
CDR3nt: TGTGCCAGTAGCAATGGGGCTATCGGGAGTAACGAGCAGTACTTC

v_gene: TRBV28
d_gene: TRBD2
j_gene: TRBJ2-3
abundance: once
CDR3aa: CTTSASTDTQYF
CDR3nt: TGTACCACTAGCGCGAGCACAGATACGCAGTATTTT

v_gene: TRBV27
d_gene: TRBD1
j_gene: TRBJ1-2
abundance: .
CDR3aa: CASSLRTGNYGYTF
CDR3nt: TGTGCCAGCAGTCTCCGGACAGGGAACTATGGCTACACCTTC

v_gene: TRBV5-1
d_gene: TRBD1
j_gene: TRBJ1-2
abundance: .
CDR3aa: CASSLGLLGQGDYGYTF
CDR3nt: TGCGCCAGCAGCTTGGGTCTTCTCGGACAGGGTGACTATGGCTACACCTTC

v_gene: TRBV12-5
d_gene: TRBD1
j_gene: TRBJ2-2
abundance: .
CDR3aa: CASGLVVGTGAAGELFF
CDR3nt: TGTGCTAGTGGTTTGGTTGTCGGGACAGGGGCGGCCGGGGAGCTGTTTTTT

v_gene: TRBV15
d_gene: TRBD1
j_gene: TRBJ1-5
abundance: .
CDR3aa: CATSRPGQGWDQPQHF
CDR3nt: TGTGCCACCAGCAGACCCGGACAGGGATGGGATCAGCCCCAGCATTTT

v_gene: TRBV20-1
d_gene: .
j_gene: TRBJ1-1
abundance: .
CDR3aa: CSASRGEATEAFF
CDR3nt: TGCAGTGCTAGTCGGGGGGAGGCCACTGAAGCTTTCTTT

v_gene: TRBV7-8
d_gene: .
j_gene: TRBJ1-1
abundance: once
CDR3aa: CASSLGPGMNTEAFF
CDR3nt: TGTGCCAGCAGCTTAGGTCCGGGTATGAACACTGAAGCTTTCTTT

v_gene: TRBV7-8
d_gene: TRBD2
j_gene: TRBJ2-2
abundance: .
CDR3aa: CASSLASGSTGELFF
CDR3nt: TGTGCCAGCAGCTTAGCGAGCGGGAGCACCGGGGAGCTGTTTTTT

v_gene: TRBV19
d_gene: TRBD1
j_gene: TRBJ1-1
abundance: .
CDR3aa: CASSRAGGMSEAFF
CDR3nt: TGTGCCAGTAGTCGGGCAGGGGGCATGTCTGAAGCTTTCTTT

v_gene: TRBV18
d_gene: .
j_gene: TRBJ1-4
abundance: .
CDR3aa: CASSPQGGETNEKLFF
CDR3nt: TGTGCCAGCTCACCACAGGGAGGGGAAACTAATGAAAAACTGTTTTTT

v_gene: TRBV11-2
d_gene: .
j_gene: TRBJ2-7
abundance: .
CDR3aa: CASSLSTSYGEQYF
CDR3nt: TGTGCCAGCAGCTTATCGACTAGTTACGGCGAGCAGTACTTC

v_gene: TRBV6-4
d_gene: .
j_gene: TRBJ1-3
abundance: .
CDR3aa: CASRVRDGTGGNTIYF
CDR3nt: TGTGCCAGCAGAGTACGAGACGGGACGGGGGGGAACACCATATATTTT

v_gene: TRBV9
d_gene: .
j_gene: TRBJ1-1
abundance: .
CDR3aa: CASSVGPHRTTNTEAFF
CDR3nt: TGTGCCAGCAGCGTAGGTCCTCACCGAACCACAAACACTGAAGCTTTCTTT

v_gene: TRBV6-2/TRBV6-3
d_gene: TRBD2
j_gene: TRBJ2-7
abundance: once
CDR3aa: CASSYPGLALYEQYF
CDR3nt: TGTGCCAGCAGTTACCCGGGACTAGCCCTCTACGAGCAGTACTTC

v_gene: TRBV30
d_gene: .
j_gene: TRBJ2-7
abundance: .
CDR3aa: CAWSDQYEQYF
CDR3nt: TGTGCCTGGAGTGATCAGTACGAGCAGTACTTC

v_gene: TRBV7-3
d_gene: .
j_gene: TRBJ2-5
abundance: .
CDR3aa: CASSLGPSRETQYF
CDR3nt: TGTGCCAGCAGCCTTGGGCCCTCACGGGAGACCCAGTACTTC

v_gene: TRBV5-1
d_gene: .
j_gene: TRBJ1-3
abundance: .
CDR3aa: CASSLVTPSNADTIYF
CDR3nt: TGCGCCAGCAGCTTGGTTACACCTTCAAACGCGGACACCATATATTTT

v_gene: TRBV9
d_gene: .
j_gene: TRBJ2-7
abundance: .
CDR3aa: CASSAGTTYEQYF
CDR3nt: TGTGCCAGCAGCGCCGGGACAACCTACGAGCAGTACTTC

v_gene: TRBV5-1
d_gene: .
j_gene: TRBJ1-1
abundance: .
CDR3aa: CASSLTFAAEAFF
CDR3nt: TGCGCCAGCAGCTTAACTTTTGCGGCTGAAGCTTTCTTT

v_gene: TRBV7-6
d_gene: .
j_gene: TRBJ2-1
abundance: .
CDR3aa: CASSLGFNSGVNEQFF
CDR3nt: TGTGCCAGCAGCTTAGGCTTCAATAGCGGTGTCAATGAGCAGTTCTTC

v_gene: TRBV21-1
d_gene: .
j_gene: TRBJ1-2
abundance: .
CDR3aa: CASSKESGQNKSRRYYSYTF
CDR3nt: TGTGCCAGCAGCAAAGAGTCCGGACAGAATAAATCCCGTCGATATTATAGCTACACCTTC

v_gene: TRBV28
d_gene: .
j_gene: TRBJ1-2
abundance: .
CDR3aa: CASRPGQNYGYTF
CDR3nt: TGTGCCAGCAGGCCGGGTCAGAATTATGGCTACACCTTC

v_gene: TRBV6-4
d_gene: TRBD1
j_gene: TRBJ1-6
abundance: .
CDR3aa: CASSDSSAGGPLHF
CDR3nt: TGTGCCAGCAGTGACTCGTCTGCAGGGGGTCCCCTCCACTTT

v_gene: TRBV7-3
d_gene: .
j_gene: TRBJ1-2
abundance: .
CDR3aa: CASSLGGVGTNYGYTF
CDR3nt: TGTGCCAGCAGCTTGGGAGGGGTGGGAACCAACTATGGCTACACCTTC

v_gene: TRBV7-9
d_gene: .
j_gene: TRBJ1-1
abundance: .
CDR3aa: CASSVNRDKEAFF
CDR3nt: TGTGCCAGCAGCGTAAACCGGGACAAGGAAGCTTTCTTT

v_gene: TRBV7-9
d_gene: .
j_gene: TRBJ2-1
abundance: .
CDR3aa: CASGKKNDNEQFF
CDR3nt: TGTGCCAGCGGCAAGAAGAATGACAATGAGCAGTTCTTC

v_gene: TRBV29-1
d_gene: TRBD1
j_gene: TRBJ1-4
abundance: once
CDR3aa: CSVVDRGPHKLFF
CDR3nt: TGCAGCGTTGTGGACAGGGGCCCTCATAAACTGTTTTTT

v_gene: TRBV5-4
d_gene: TRBD1
j_gene: TRBJ1-1
abundance: .
CDR3aa: CASSAGTGGRTEAFF
CDR3nt: TGTGCCAGCAGCGCCGGGACAGGGGGAAGGACTGAAGCTTTCTTT

v_gene: TRBV7-2
d_gene: .
j_gene: TRBJ2-7
abundance: .
CDR3aa: CASSGLSGRGLYEQYF
CDR3nt: TGTGCCAGCAGCGGGCTCTCGGGGCGGGGACTCTACGAGCAGTACTTC

v_gene: TRBV7-3
d_gene: TRBD2
j_gene: TRBJ2-1
abundance: .
CDR3aa: CASSPLAGDYNEQFF
CDR3nt: TGTGCCAGCAGCCCCCTAGCGGGAGACTACAATGAGCAGTTCTTC

v_gene: TRBV6-1
d_gene: TRBD2
j_gene: TRBJ2-5
abundance: .
CDR3aa: CASSGAGGLGETQYF
CDR3nt: TGTGCCAGCAGTGGAGCGGGGGGGCTGGGAGAGACCCAGTACTTC

v_gene: TRBV9
d_gene: TRBD2
j_gene: TRBJ2-3
abundance: .
CDR3aa: CASSVDLSGRARTDTQYF
CDR3nt: TGTGCCAGCAGCGTAGACCTTAGCGGGAGGGCTCGCACAGATACGCAGTATTTT

v_gene: TRBV7-2
d_gene: .
j_gene: TRBJ1-2
abundance: .
CDR3aa: CASRLGGRINIDGYTF
CDR3nt: TGTGCCAGCAGACTAGGGGGTAGGATAAATATCGATGGCTACACCTTC

v_gene: TRBV28
d_gene: .
j_gene: TRBJ2-7
abundance: .
CDR3aa: CASSLEAGVYEQYF
CDR3nt: TGTGCCAGCAGTTTAGAGGCGGGTGTCTACGAGCAGTACTTC